This TCR beta chain was documented in a study of T cell repertoires in ileal Crohn's disease. For the study at large: About half received postoperative treatment, some ten with thiopurines and around 20 anti-TNF. Overall study results and limits: All patients with clonality above 26.8% had endoscopic recurrence. Clonal expansions were more frequent in active smokers than non-smokers at surgery.

V was pared by 4 bases and J by 9 bases, with 9 bases of the junction left unmatched. The V gene's germline CDR1 is GTSNPN and CDR2 SVGIG (reference sequence). The CDR3 is 14 amino acids. As concerns this clone: Its antigen is as yet unknown.

Some clones are missing from TCRdb's copy, which holds only in-frame ones; the method was immunoSEQ multiplex PCR. This sample has several thousand clones, with 70% to 80% found just once. V and J are TRBV30 and TRBJ1-6; 7 bases agree with TRBD1. The specimen sequenced was ileal tissue. The receptor's source is an adult with Crohn's disease. CDR3 bases: TGTGCCTGGAACCAGGACAGGTTCAGTTCACCCCTCCACTTT. Translation: CAWNQDRFSSPLHF.